The sequence of this TCR beta chain was determined in a study of response to subunit inactivated influenza vaccine. Points from the study as a whole: Researchers suggested that each seasonal influenza vaccination recruits few new T cells.

This clonotype was found a few times. Its cognate antigen is unknown. From the RT-PCR reads, TCRdb called clonotypes with MiXCR, one entry per CDR3 protein. The data show approximately 500,000 distinct CDR3 sequences, roughly 25% seen once. Per germline, CDR1 SGHTA and CDR2 FQGNSA. V was pared by 5 bases and J by 4 bases, with 11 bases between. The CDR3 covers 13 residues. The data were also submitted as part of a second study, on T cells expressing NK-cell markers. That report adds: The authors made TCR beta cDNA libraries by 5'RACE template switching. This switching added a universal primer site and UMIs. Beta-chain profiling covered CD3+CD56+NKG2C+, CD3+CD56+NKG2C- and CD3+CD56-NKG2C+ sorted subsets. In more than five donors, dominant CD3+CD56+NKG2C+ clonotypes ranked among the top 10 CD8+ clonotypes. Evidence did not settle whether expanded NKG2C+ T cell clones targeted HCMV.

The specimen comprised CD4+ T cells sorted from PBMCs, sampled roughly 13 days after vaccination. This sequence originates from a man aged 50-60 years who received an inactivated influenza vaccine. The gene calls are TRBV7-2 and TRBJ1-2; D ambiguous. The CDR3 DNA reads TGTGCCAGCAGCCTGGGTCCCCTCTATGGCTACACCTTC. This encodes CASSLGPLYGYTF.